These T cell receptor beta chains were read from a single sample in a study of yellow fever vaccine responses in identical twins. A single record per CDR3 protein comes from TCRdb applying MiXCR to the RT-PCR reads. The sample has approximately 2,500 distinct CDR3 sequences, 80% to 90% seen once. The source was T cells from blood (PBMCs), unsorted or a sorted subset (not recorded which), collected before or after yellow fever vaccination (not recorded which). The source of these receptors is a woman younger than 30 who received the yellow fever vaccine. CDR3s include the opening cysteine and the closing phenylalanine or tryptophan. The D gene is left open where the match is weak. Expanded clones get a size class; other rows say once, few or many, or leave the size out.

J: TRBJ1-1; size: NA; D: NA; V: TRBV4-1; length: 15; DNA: TGCGCCAGCAGCCAAGAGCCTGGCATGAACACTGAAGCTTTCTTT; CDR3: CASSQEPGMNTEAFF
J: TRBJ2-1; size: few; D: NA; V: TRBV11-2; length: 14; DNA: TGTGCCAGCAGCCCTGCTAGCGTTAACAATGAGCAGTTCTTC; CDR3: CASSPASVNNEQFF
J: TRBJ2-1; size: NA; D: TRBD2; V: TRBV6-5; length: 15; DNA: TGTGCCAGCAGTTACGTAGCGGGGGGCTACAATGAGCAGTTCTTC; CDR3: CASSYVAGGYNEQFF
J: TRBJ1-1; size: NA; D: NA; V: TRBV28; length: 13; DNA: TGTGCCAGCAGCGGGGCCGCGATGGGTGAAGCTTTCTTT; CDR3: CASSGAAMGEAFF
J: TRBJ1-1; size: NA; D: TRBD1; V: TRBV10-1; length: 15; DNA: TGCGCCAGCAGCTTGGGTCGGACAGGGAAGACTGAAGCTTTCTTT; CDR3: CASSLGRTGKTEAFF
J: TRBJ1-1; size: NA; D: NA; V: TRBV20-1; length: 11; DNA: TGCAGTGCCTGCAAGAACACTGAAGCTTTCTTT; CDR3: CSACKNTEAFF
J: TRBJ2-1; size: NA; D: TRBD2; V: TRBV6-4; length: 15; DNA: TGTGCCAGCAGTGACCGGGAGGGCGAGGGGAATGAGCAGTTCTTC; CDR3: CASSDREGEGNEQFF
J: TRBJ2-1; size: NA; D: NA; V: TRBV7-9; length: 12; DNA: TGTGCCAGCAGCCCTTCGACATCTATTCAGTTCTTC; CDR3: CASSPSTSIQFF
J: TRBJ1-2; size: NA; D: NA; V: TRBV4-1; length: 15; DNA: TGCGCCAGCAGCCAAGGAGTCAGGGACTCCTATGGCTACACCTTC; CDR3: CASSQGVRDSYGYTF
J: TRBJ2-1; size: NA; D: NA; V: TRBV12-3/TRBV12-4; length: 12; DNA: TGTGCCAGCAGTTTAGTGGGACCTAAGCAGTTCTTC; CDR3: CASSLVGPKQFF
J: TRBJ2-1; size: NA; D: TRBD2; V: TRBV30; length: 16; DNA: TGTGCCTGGAGTGTCTGGGCGGGAGGGCGAAACAATGAGCAGTTCTTC; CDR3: CAWSVWAGGRNNEQFF
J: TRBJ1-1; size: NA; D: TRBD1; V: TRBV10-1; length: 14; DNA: TGCGCCTCTCAGGGGGTCAGCCGGAACACTGAAGCTTTCTTT; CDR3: CASQGVSRNTEAFF
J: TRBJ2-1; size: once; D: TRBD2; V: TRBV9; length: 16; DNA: TGTGCCAGCAGCGTAAGAGCGGGGGGGTCACACAATGAGCAGTTCTTC; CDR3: CASSVRAGGSHNEQFF
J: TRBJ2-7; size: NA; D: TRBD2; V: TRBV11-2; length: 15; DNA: TGTGCCAGCAGCTTAGATAGCGGGATTCCCTACGAGCAGTACTTC; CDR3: CASSLDSGIPYEQYF
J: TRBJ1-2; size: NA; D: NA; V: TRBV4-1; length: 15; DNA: TGCGCCAGCAGCCAAGTCCCAGGGAGTAACTATGGCTACACCTTC; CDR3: CASSQVPGSNYGYTF
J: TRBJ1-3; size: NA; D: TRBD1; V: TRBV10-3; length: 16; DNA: TGTGCCATCAGTACCGGGACAGGGGAATCTGGAAACACCATATATTTT; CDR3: CAISTGTGESGNTIYF
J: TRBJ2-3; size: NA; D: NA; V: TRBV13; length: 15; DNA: TGTGCCAGCCCAGCCCCGGGCCTCCCTGGGGGTACGCAGTATTTT; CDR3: CASPAPGLPGGTQYF
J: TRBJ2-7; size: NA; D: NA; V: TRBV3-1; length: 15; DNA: TGTGCCAGCAGCCAACTCCAGGGTCCCCGGGGCGAGCAGTACTTC; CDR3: CASSQLQGPRGEQYF
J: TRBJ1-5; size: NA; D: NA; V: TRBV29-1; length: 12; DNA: TGCAGCGTTGGGACAGTCAATCAGCCCCAGCATTTT; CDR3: CSVGTVNQPQHF
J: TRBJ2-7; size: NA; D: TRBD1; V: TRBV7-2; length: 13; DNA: TGTGCCAGCAGCTCGGGACAGAAGCTCGAGCAGTACTTC; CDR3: CASSSGQKLEQYF